The next 10 T cell receptor beta chains were all read from a single sample in a study of T cell repertoires in cytomegalovirus infection. TCRdb reanalysed the reads using MiXCR and keeps one entry per CDR3 protein. The data hold 350,000 to 500,000 distinct CDR3 sequences, with 30% to 40% observed a single time. Material for sequencing was PBMCs. Receptor source: a human donor in good health (CMV status not recorded). Some clones in this sample may be carry-over from other donors' samples.

A remark on this clonotype: This clone may be a read error of a much larger clone one base away. This CDR3 is missing its conserved last phenylalanine or tryptophan, likely due to a read error. The chain uses TRBV7-8 and TRBJ2-1; D tentatively fits TRBD1 or TRBD2 (5 bases each). This CDR3 spans 13 amino acids. In germline, CDR1 is SGHVS, CDR2 FQNEAQ. The V and J ends lost 4 bases and 10 bases respectively, with 14 bases between them. The CDR3 loop reads CASSSEQWDEQFL. The DNA of the CDR3 is TGTGCCAGCAGCTCTGAGCAGTGGGACGAGCAGTTCTTA.

To note about this clonotype: A read error may be the cause here, since a much bigger clone is one base away. The chain links TRBV7-2 to TRBJ2-2, with TRBD2 identical over 9 bases. Germline CDR1 SGHTA, CDR2 FQGNSA. The CDR3 has 17 residues. The V segment lost 6 bases and the J segment 8 bases; nucleotides outside the gene matches: 16. As DNA, the CDR3 is TGTGCCAGCAGGTTATGGGGCGGGGGGGCCGTGTTGGGGGAGCTGTTTTTT. This codes for CASRLWGGGAVLGELFF.

This clonotype was picked up a small number of times. The genes are TRBV7-6 and TRBJ2-1; D unclear. V was shortened by 1 base and J by 3 bases, with 7 bases between the two germline ends. The germline V gene has CDR1 SGHVS and CDR2 FNYEAQ. The CDR3 sequence is 14 residues long. The CDR3 DNA reads TGTGCCAGCAGCTTAGAGGCCGACTACAATGAGCAGTTCTTC. Protein: CASSLEADYNEQFF.

Many counts were recorded for this clonotype. The chain combines TRBV7-2 with TRBJ2-7, with D tentatively TRBD1 or TRBD2 (6 bases each). The germline V gene has CDR1 SGHTA and CDR2 FQGNSA. Trimming shortened V by 4 bases and J by 6 bases, and 16 bases separated the two germline ends. The CDR3 runs 14 residues. The CDR3 sequence is CASSSRGLGGEQYF. As DNA, the CDR3 is TGTGCCAGCAGCTCCAGGGGCTTGGGGGGCGAGCAGTACTTC. Using reference TRBV7-2 and TRBJ2-7 for the parts outside the CDR3, the full variable domain is GAGVSQSPSNKVTEKGKDVELRCDPISGHTALYWYRQSLGQGLEFLIYFQGNSAPDKSGLPSDRFSAERTGGSVSTLTIQRTQQEDSAVYLCASSSRGLGGEQYFGPGTRLTVT.

Comment on this clonotype: This CDR3 fails to terminate in the conserved phenylalanine or tryptophan, so it likely reflects a read error. This sequence joins TRBV15 and TRBJ2-7; 11 bases agree with TRBD1. CDR3 length: 14 residues. CDR1 is LNHNV, CDR2 YYDKDF, per germline (reference sequence). Trimming removed 5 bases from V and 2 bases from J; junction bases left unmatched: 2. CDR3 bases: TGTGCCACCAGCGAGGACAGGGGGCCCTACGAGCAGTACTTA. Protein: CATSEDRGPYEQYL.

The J gene is TRBJ2-1, the V gene TRBV7-9; possible D gene TRBD2, 5 bases. Germline V gene data show CDR1 as SEHNR and CDR2 as FQNEAQ (reference sequence). V was pared by 5 bases and J by 7 bases, with 24 bases between. The CDR3 consists of 17 residues. This CDR3 reads CASSAEISSCGSNEQFF. The CDR3 DNA reads TGTGCCAGCAGCGCAGAGATCTCTAGCTGTGGGTCTAATGAGCAGTTCTTC.

This clonotype was recorded a few times. The CDR3 region has the DNA TGTGCCAGCTCACCCGATGGGGGTGATGGCTACACCTTC. This codes for CASSPDGGDGYTF. This rearrangement joins TRBV18 to TRBJ1-2, with TRBD1 as a possible D gene (5 bases). CDR1 and CDR2 (germline): KGHSH, LQKENI. This CDR3 contains 13 residues. Trimming left V 3 bases short and J 6 bases short, with 11 bases between.

A few counts support this clonotype. This sequence joins TRBV7-8 and TRBJ2-7, with 7 bases identical to TRBD2. Trimming cost V 5 bases and J 6 bases; bases outside gene matches: 7. Per the germline V gene, CDR1 is SGHVS and CDR2 is FQNEAQ. The CDR3 consists of 13 residues. In nucleotides, the CDR3 is TGTGCCAGCAGCCCTCGATCGGGAGGCGAGCAGTACTTC. Amino acid sequence: CASSPRSGGEQYF.

This clonotype was detected only a few times. The V and J genes are TRBV2 and TRBJ1-4; D is ambiguous. This CDR3 spans 15 amino acids. Trimming pared 6 bases from V and 0 bases from J, leaving 11 bases between. Germline CDR1 reads SNHLY; CDR2 reads FYNNEI. The CDR3: CASRSTLTTNEKLFF. In DNA form, the CDR3 reads TGTGCCAGCAGATCGACACTTACAACTAATGAAAAACTGTTTTTT.

This clonotype was recorded only once. The germline gene is not matched at one end of the junction; a read error may be the cause. This chain connects TRBV7-2 to TRBJ2-7; D possibly matches TRBD1 or TRBD2 (6 bases each). The CDR3 is 15 residues long. Germline CDR1 SGHTA, CDR2 FQGNSA. The CDR3 nucleotides are TGTGACAGCAGCTTAGCGAGGACAGTGACGGGGGAGCATTACTTC. Encoded protein: CDSSLARTVTGEHYF.